These 15 T cell receptor beta chains were all obtained from the same sample, sequenced in a study of cytomegalovirus exposure and HLA in healthy donors. Primers: 60 Vbeta forward and 13 Jbeta reverse. Method: immunoSEQ multiplex PCR; TCRdb's copy keeps in-frame clones and lacks some. The table includes 130,000 to 150,000 clones, roughly 75% detected once. The sequencing input was PBMCs. All receptors come from a man under 40 in good health and CMV-seronegative.

The rearrangement joins TRBV25-1 to TRBJ1-3, with D possibly TRBD1 on 6 matching bases. The CDR3 is 14 amino acids. V was shortened by 4 bases and J by 4 bases, with 11 bases between the two germline ends. The germline CDR1 and CDR2 sequences are MGHDK and SYGVNS. The CDR3 reads CASSVTGQGNTIYF. The CDR3 DNA follows: TGTGCCAGCAGTGTCACAGGGCAAGGAAACACCATATATTTT.

The chain employs TRBV6-5 and TRBJ1-5; the match to TRBD1 covers 7 bases. The germline gives CDR1 MNHEY, CDR2 SVGAGI. The CDR3 totals 14 residues. After removal of 6 bases from V and 5 bases from J, the junction contained 7 bases not matched to a gene. The CDR3 DNA reads as TGTGCCAGCAGCCTCCGGGACAGACATCAGCCCCAGCATTTT. Translated: CASSLRDRHQPQHF.

The rearrangement links TRBV28 to TRBJ1-5, with D uncertain. Per germline, CDR1 MDHEN and CDR2 SYDVKM. This CDR3 is built from 14 residues. The ends were cut back, 3 bases at V and 1 base at J, with 7 bases in the middle. The CDR3 coding sequence is TGTGCCAGCAGTTTGCGAAGAAGCAATCAGCCCCAGCATTTT. Protein sequence: CASSLRRSNQPQHF.

The rearrangement links TRBV2 to TRBJ2-7, with 9 bases that match TRBD1. CDR1 is SNHLY, CDR2 FYNNEI, per germline. This CDR3 has 17 amino acids. J gave up 5 bases and V 0 bases, and 11 bases lay outside the gene matches. The CDR3 is CASSEALGTGKRNEQYF. CDR3 nucleotide sequence: TGTGCCAGCAGTGAAGCTCTGGGGACAGGGAAGAGGAACGAGCAGTACTTC.

V gene TRBV18 combines with J gene TRBJ2-1; TRBD1 matches 9 bases. Germline-derived CDR1 and CDR2 are KGHSH and LQKENI. There are 14 residues in the CDR3. J was trimmed by 7 bases and V by 4 bases; bases with no gene match: 5. The chain's CDR3 is CASSQGQGPNEQFF. CDR3 nucleotide sequence: TGTGCCAGCTCACAGGGACAGGGACCTAATGAGCAGTTCTTC.

This clone was counted between two and nine times. The chain links TRBV2 to TRBJ2-7, with D possibly TRBD2 on 6 matching bases. Germline V gives CDR1 SNHLY, CDR2 FYNNEI. Trimming cost V 4 bases and J 2 bases, with 12 bases left between them. The CDR3 length is 14 residues. The CDR3, as DNA: TGTGCCAGCAGTGGGGACGGGGGACCCTACGAGCAGTACTTC. It is translated as CASSGDGGPYEQYF.

The sample holds one count of this clone. The V call is TRBV4-1, the J call TRBJ1-3; TRBD1 is a possible D gene (5 bases). This CDR3 comprises 16 residues. Trimming took off 5 bases at V and 0 bases at J, with 14 bases between the two ends. Germline V gene sequence: CDR1 MGHRA, CDR2 YSYEKL. The chain's CDR3 is CASSEAGVFSGNTIYF. The CDR3, as DNA: TGCGCCAGCAGCGAAGCGGGGGTCTTCTCTGGAAACACCATATATTTT.

There are a few counts of this clone. The V gene is TRBV9, the J gene TRBJ2-3, with TRBD2 as a possible D gene (5 bases). This CDR3 contains 13 residues. Germline V gives CDR1 SGDLS, CDR2 YYNGEE. Deletions cut 0 bases from V and 5 bases from J, with 7 bases between. This chain's CDR3 is CASSVAGKDTQYF. CDR3 nucleotides: TGTGCCAGCAGCGTAGCGGGGAAAGATACGCAGTATTTT.

This clone was detected a few times. The chain joins TRBV19 to TRBJ1-2, with D possibly being TRBD1 (6 bases). The CDR3 consists of 16 residues. Germline V gene sequence: CDR1 LNHDA, CDR2 SQIVND (reference sequence). Between the trimmed V and J ends, which lost 6 bases and 4 bases, there was a span of 21 bases. As DNA, the CDR3 is TGTGCCAGTAGGAACCTACAGGGCGTAGGGAGCTATGGCTACACCTTC. Protein product: CASRNLQGVGSYGYTF.

Turning to this clone: The same CDR3 arises from other DNA sequences in this sample as well. The chain employs TRBV6-1 and TRBJ2-5; possibly TRBD1 for D (6 bases). Germline lookup yields CDR1 MNHNS and CDR2 SASEGT. The CDR3 consists of 13 residues. V shed 6 bases and J shed 2 bases, with 10 bases lying between them. The CDR3 reads CASSLDRQETQYF. The CDR3 nucleotides are TGTGCCAGCAGCCTGGACAGACAAGAGACCCAGTACTTC.

The J gene is TRBJ1-2, the V gene TRBV4-1; 8 nucleotides line up with TRBD1. The trim removed 2 bases at V and 1 base at J, leaving 6 bases unmatched. Germline V gene data show CDR1 as MGHRA and CDR2 as YSYEKL. This CDR3 is 16 amino acids long. This CDR3 is CASSQRQGTNNYGYTF. Here the CDR3 DNA reads TGCGCCAGCAGCCAAAGACAGGGGACAAATAACTATGGCTACACCTTC.

The sample holds one count of this clone. The chain employs TRBV4-1 and TRBJ2-2, with D possibly being TRBD1 (5 bases). The germline V and J ends were trimmed by 0 bases and 1 base, with 12 bases remaining between them. The germline gives CDR1 MGHRA, CDR2 YSYEKL. CDR3 length equals 17 residues. CDR3 loop: CASSQEARQGNTGELFF. For the CDR3, the DNA is TGCGCCAGCAGCCAAGAAGCAAGGCAGGGGAACACCGGGGAGCTGTTTTTT.

The rearrangement uses TRBV29-1 and TRBJ1-3, with a tentative D call TRBD1 (5 bases). In germline, CDR1 is SQVTM, CDR2 ANQGSEA. V was trimmed by 5 bases and J by 2 bases, leaving 10 bases between them. This CDR3 has 13 residues. The CDR3 sequence: CSVQGGTGNTIYF. In nucleotides, the CDR3 is TGCAGCGTTCAGGGAGGAACTGGAAACACCATATATTTT.

The chain recombines TRBV5-1 with TRBJ1-2; 8 nucleotides agree with TRBD1. J gave up 8 bases and V 3 bases, and 6 bases lay outside the gene matches. CDR3 size: 13 residues. Looked up from germline, CDR1 is SGHRS and CDR2 is YFSETQ. The CDR3 is CASSSDRGWGYTF. The DNA of the CDR3 is TGCGCCAGCAGCTCCGACAGGGGTTGGGGCTACACCTTC.

The chain couples TRBV15 to TRBJ1-1; D not resolved. V dropped 0 bases and J dropped 1 base, with 12 bases sitting between them. Germline-derived CDR1 and CDR2 are LNHNV and YYDKDF (reference sequence). This CDR3 is built from 16 residues. This CDR3 is CATSRDLPEENTEAFF. CDR3 coding DNA: TGTGCCACCAGCAGAGACCTCCCAGAAGAGAACACTGAAGCTTTCTTT.